Listed here are 10 T cell receptor beta chains from one sample, sequenced in a study of blood T cell repertoires in COVID-19. The protocol was immunoSEQ multiplex PCR, while the TCRdb copy is restricted to in-frame clones and leaves out a portion. The sample lists some 120,000 clones, 70% to 90% occurring once. The specimen was peripheral blood. Source of these receptors: a middle-aged man with acute or convalescent COVID-19.

CDR3 loop: CASSLGGEYQETQYF. The DNA for the CDR3 is TGTGCCAGCAGTTTAGGCGGCGAGTACCAAGAGACCCAGTACTTC. The chain is built from TRBV7-3 and TRBJ2-5; no definite D call. Trimming removed 6 bases at V and 0 bases at J, with 14 bases between. The CDR3 has 15 residues. Germline V gene sequence: CDR1 SGHTA, CDR2 FQGTGA.

The V gene is TRBV5-1, the J gene TRBJ1-3; TRBD1 might be the D (5 bases). CDR1 and CDR2 (germline): SGHRS, YFSETQ. V lost 0 bases and J 4 bases, leaving 8 bases between the germline ends. This CDR3 has 14 residues. In nucleotides, the CDR3 is TGCGCCAGCAGCTTGGGACCAGGGGGAAACACCATATATTTT. Translation gives CASSLGPGGNTIYF.

The chain employs TRBV6-6 and TRBJ2-3; TRBD2 might be the D (6 bases). The CDR3 loop spans 14 amino acids. Trimming removed 4 bases from V and 5 bases from J, with 13 bases in between. The V gene's germline CDR1 is MNHNY and CDR2 SVGAGI (reference sequence). CDR3 sequence (DNA): TGTGCCAGCAGTTCCGGGACTGAACGAGATACGCAGTATTTT. Translating gives CASSSGTERDTQYF.

The V and J genes are TRBV20-1 and TRBJ2-7; D remains unclear. In germline, CDR1 is DFQATT, CDR2 SNEGSKA (reference sequence). This CDR3 spans 12 amino acids. Trimming shortened V by 3 bases and J by 3 bases, and 9 bases separated the two germline ends. CDR3 DNA: TGCAGTGCTAGTAGCCAATTCTACGAGCAGTACTTC. This sequence encodes CSASSQFYEQYF.

The chain links TRBV5-1 to TRBJ2-1, with 9 bases fitting TRBD1. The junction had 4 bases not matched to a gene; V was cut back by 4 bases and J by 2 bases. Germline CDR1 reads SGHRS; CDR2 reads YFSETQ. CDR3 size: 15 residues. CDR3 bases: TGCGCCAGCAGCCCGGACAGGGGCGCCTACAATGAGCAGTTCTTC. Translation: CASSPDRGAYNEQFF.

This clone showed up just once. V is TRBV18 and J is TRBJ2-1, with D possibly being TRBD1 (6 bases). CDR1 and CDR2 (germline): KGHSH, LQKENI. The CDR3 has 14 residues. V gave up 3 bases and J gave up 4 bases, with 10 bases separating them. The CDR3 DNA reads TGTGCCAGCTCACCGAGGGGGAGATACAATGAGCAGTTCTTC. This encodes CASSPRGRYNEQFF.

The chain joins TRBV4-1 to TRBJ2-4, with 8 bases matching TRBD1. The CDR3 spans 17 residues. Per the germline V gene, CDR1 is MGHRA and CDR2 is YSYEKL. Trimming at V came to 4 bases and at J to 1 base, leaving 9 bases not matched to a gene. The CDR3 spells CASSLTDRGGAKNIQYF. The CDR3 nucleotides read TGCGCCAGCAGCCTTACAGACAGGGGTGGTGCCAAAAACATTCAGTACTTC.

The J gene is TRBJ1-6, the V gene TRBV13; D remains ambiguous. The germline V gene has CDR1 PRHDT and CDR2 FYEKMQ (reference sequence). The CDR3 has 16 amino acids. The V end lost 4 bases, the J end lost 6 bases, and 16 bases lay between the germline ends. The CDR3 sequence: CASSSRRLGSNSPLHF. DNA of the CDR3: TGTGCCAGCAGCTCTCGCCGCCTGGGCTCTAATTCACCCCTCCACTTT.

This sequence joins TRBV4-3 and TRBJ2-7; 8 nucleotides agree with TRBD1. The germline V gene has CDR1 LGHNA and CDR2 YSLEER. V gave up 0 bases and J gave up 6 bases; unmatched junction bases: 10. The CDR3 is made up of 16 amino acids. CDR3 sequence (DNA): TGCGCCAGCAGCCAAGAGGGGGGCAGGGGGCAGGGCGAGCAGTACTTC. This translates into CASSQEGGRGQGEQYF.

This clone was detected once. The genes are TRBV3-1 (or the pseudogene TRBV3-2) and TRBJ1-5; 9 bases are a match to TRBD1. Germline V gene data show CDR1 as LGHDT and CDR2 as YNNKEL (reference sequence). CDR3 length: 18 amino acids. With 2 bases clipped from V and 5 bases from J, the junction kept 13 bases outside the gene matches. The CDR3 is CASSQILTGGGRHQPQHF. The CDR3 coding sequence is TGTGCCAGCAGCCAAATCCTTACAGGGGGCGGACGACATCAGCCCCAGCATTTT.